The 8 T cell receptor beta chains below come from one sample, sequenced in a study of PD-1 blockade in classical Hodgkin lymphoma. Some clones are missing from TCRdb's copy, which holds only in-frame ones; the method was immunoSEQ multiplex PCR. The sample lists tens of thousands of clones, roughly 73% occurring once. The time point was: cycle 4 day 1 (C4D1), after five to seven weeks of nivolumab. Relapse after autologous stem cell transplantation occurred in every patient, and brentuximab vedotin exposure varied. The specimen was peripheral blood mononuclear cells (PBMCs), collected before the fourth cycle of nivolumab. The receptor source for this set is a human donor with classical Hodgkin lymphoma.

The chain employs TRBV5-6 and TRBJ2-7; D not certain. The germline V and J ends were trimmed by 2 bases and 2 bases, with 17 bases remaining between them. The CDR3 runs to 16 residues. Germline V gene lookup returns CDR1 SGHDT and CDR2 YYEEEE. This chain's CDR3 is CASSFRLVGIAYEQYF. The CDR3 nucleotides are TGTGCCAGCAGCTTCAGGTTGGTGGGGATAGCCTACGAGCAGTACTTC.

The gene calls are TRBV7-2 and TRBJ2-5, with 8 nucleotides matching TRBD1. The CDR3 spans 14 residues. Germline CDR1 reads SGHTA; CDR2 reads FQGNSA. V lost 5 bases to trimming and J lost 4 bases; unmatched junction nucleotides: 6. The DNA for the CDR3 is TGTGCCAGCAGCATACTCGGGACAGGAGAGACCCAGTACTTC. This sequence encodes CASSILGTGETQYF.

The CDR3 loop is CASSFSGRAKETQYF. DNA of the CDR3: TGTGCCAGCAGCTTTAGCGGGAGGGCCAAAGAGACCCAGTACTTC. The J gene is TRBJ2-5, the V gene TRBV5-4, with TRBD2 matching 11 bases. CDR1 and CDR2 (germline): SGHNT, YYREEE (reference sequence). V dropped 2 bases and J dropped 3; count of bases not matched to a gene: 3. The CDR3 consists of 15 residues. Complete variable domain (other parts from reference TRBV5-4 and TRBJ2-5): ETGVTQSPTHLIKTRGQQVTLRCSSQSGHNTVSWYQQALGQGPQFIFQYYREEENGRGNFPPRFSGLQFPNYSSELNVNALELDDSALYLCASSFSGRAKETQYFGPGTRLLVL.

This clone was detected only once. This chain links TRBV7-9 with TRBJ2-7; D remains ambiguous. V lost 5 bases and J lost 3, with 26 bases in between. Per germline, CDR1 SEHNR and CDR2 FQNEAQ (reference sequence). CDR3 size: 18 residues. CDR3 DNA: TGTGCCAGCAGCACACACCCCCTTTCAGAGATGGAACACTACGAGCAGTACTTC. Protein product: CASSTHPLSEMEHYEQYF. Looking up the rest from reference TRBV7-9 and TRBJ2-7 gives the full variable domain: DTGVSQNPRHKITKRGQNVTFRCDPISEHNRLYWYRQTLGQGPEFLTYFQNEAQLEKSRLLSDRFSAERPKGSFSTLEIQRTEQGDSAMYLCASSTHPLSEMEHYEQYFGPGTRLTVT.

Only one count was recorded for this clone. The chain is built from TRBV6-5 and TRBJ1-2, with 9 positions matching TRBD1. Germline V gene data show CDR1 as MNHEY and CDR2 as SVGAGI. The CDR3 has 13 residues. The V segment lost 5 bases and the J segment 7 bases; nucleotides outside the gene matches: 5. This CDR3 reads CASSRTGVRGYTF. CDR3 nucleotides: TGTGCCAGCAGTAGGACAGGGGTGCGTGGCTACACCTTC.

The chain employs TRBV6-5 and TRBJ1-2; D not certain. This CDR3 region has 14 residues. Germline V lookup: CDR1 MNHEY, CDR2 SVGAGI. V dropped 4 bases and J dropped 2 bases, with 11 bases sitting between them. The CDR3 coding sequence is TGTGCCAGCAGTTCCCCGAGCAGAAACTATGGCTACACCTTC. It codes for CASSSPSRNYGYTF.

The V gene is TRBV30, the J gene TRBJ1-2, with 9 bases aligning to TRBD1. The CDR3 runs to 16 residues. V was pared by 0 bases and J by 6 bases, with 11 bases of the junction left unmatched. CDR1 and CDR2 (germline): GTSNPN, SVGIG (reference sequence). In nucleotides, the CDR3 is TGTGCCTGGAGTGTACCGGTTAGGGACAGGGAGGATGGCTACACCTTC. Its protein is CAWSVPVRDREDGYTF.

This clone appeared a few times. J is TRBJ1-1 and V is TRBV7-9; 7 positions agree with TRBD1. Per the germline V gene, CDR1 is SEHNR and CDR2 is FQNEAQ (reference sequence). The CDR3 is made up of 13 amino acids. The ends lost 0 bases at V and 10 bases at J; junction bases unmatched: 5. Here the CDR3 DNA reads TGTGCCAGCAGCTTAGCAACAGGGGAAGGAGCTTTCTTT. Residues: CASSLATGEGAFF.